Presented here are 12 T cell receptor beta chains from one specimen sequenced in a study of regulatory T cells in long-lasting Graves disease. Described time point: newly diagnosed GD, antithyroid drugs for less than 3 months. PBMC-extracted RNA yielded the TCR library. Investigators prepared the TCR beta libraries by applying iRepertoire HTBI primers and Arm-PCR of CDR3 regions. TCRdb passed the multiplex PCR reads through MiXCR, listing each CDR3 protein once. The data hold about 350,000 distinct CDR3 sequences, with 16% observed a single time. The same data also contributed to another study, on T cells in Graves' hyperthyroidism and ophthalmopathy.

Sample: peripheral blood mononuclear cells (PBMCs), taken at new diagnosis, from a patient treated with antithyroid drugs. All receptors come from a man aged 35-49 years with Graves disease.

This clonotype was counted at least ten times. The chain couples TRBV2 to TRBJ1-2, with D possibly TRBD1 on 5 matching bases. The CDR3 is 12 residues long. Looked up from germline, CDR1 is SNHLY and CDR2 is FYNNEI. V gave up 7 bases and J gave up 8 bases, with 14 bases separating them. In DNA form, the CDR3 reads TGTGCCAGCAAACAGGACCCTCGCGGCTACACCTTC. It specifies CASKQDPRGYTF.

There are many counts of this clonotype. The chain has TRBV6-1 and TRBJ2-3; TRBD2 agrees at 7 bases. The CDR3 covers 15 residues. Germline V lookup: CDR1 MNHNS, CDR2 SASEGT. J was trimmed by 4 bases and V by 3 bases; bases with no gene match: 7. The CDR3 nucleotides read TGTGCCAGCAGTGAGCGAGCGGGACTCGCAGATACGCAGTATTTT. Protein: CASSERAGLADTQYF.

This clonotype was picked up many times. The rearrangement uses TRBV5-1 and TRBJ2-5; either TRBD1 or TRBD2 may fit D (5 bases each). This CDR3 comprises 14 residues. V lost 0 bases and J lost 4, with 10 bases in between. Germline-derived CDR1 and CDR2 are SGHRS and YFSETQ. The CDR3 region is CASSLAGQVETQYF. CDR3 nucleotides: TGCGCCAGCAGCTTGGCGGGGCAGGTAGAGACCCAGTACTTC.

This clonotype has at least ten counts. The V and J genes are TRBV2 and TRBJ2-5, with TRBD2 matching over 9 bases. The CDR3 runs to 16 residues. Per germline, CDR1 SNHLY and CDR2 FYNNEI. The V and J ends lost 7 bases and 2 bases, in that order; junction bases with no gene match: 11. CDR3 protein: CASTSLRLAAQETQYF. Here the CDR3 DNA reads TGTGCCAGCACCAGCCTTCGACTAGCGGCTCAAGAGACCCAGTACTTC.

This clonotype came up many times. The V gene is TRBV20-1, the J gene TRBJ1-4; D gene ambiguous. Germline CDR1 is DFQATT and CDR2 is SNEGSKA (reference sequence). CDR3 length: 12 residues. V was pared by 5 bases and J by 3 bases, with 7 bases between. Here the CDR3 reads CSAARPNEKLFF. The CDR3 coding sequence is TGCAGTGCTGCAAGGCCTAATGAAAAACTGTTTTTT.

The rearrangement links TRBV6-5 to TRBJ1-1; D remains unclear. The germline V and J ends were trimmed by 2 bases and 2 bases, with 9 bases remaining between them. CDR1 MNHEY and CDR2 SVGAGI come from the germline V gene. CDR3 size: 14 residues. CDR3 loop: CASSYGVGNTEAFF. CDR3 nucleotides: TGTGCCAGCAGTTACGGAGTAGGAAACACTGAAGCTTTCTTT.

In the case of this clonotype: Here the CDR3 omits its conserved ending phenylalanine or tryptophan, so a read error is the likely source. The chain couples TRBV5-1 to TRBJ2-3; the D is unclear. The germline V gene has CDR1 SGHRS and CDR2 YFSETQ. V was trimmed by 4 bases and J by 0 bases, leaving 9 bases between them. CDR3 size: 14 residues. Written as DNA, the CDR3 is TGCGCCAGCAGCGCGGAGCCGAGCACAGATACGCAGTATTCT. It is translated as CASSAEPSTDTQYS.

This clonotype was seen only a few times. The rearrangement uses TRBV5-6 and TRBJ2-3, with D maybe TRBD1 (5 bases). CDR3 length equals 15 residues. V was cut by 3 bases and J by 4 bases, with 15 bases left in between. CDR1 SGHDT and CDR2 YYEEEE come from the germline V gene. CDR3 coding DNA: TGTGCCAGCAGCTCCAGAATCAGGGTTCCAGATACGCAGTATTTT. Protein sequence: CASSSRIRVPDTQYF.

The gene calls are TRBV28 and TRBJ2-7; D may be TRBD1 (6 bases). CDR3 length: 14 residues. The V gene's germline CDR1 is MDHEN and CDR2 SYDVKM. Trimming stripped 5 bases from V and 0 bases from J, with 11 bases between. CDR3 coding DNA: TGTGCCAGCAGTGTACAGGGCCTCTCCTACGAGCAGTACTTC. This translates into CASSVQGLSYEQYF.

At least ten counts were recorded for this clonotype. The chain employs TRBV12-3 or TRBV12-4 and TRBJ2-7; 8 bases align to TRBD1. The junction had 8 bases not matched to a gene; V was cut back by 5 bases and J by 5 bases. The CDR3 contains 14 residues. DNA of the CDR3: TGTGCCAGCAGTACCAGGGGGCGGCCCCACGAGCAGTACTTC. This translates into CASSTRGRPHEQYF.

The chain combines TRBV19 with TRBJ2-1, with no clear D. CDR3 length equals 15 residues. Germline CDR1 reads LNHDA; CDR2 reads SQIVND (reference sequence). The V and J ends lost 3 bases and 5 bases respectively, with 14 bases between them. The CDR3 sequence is CASSISASAHNEQFF. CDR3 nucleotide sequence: TGTGCCAGTAGTATCAGTGCCTCCGCACACAATGAGCAGTTCTTC.

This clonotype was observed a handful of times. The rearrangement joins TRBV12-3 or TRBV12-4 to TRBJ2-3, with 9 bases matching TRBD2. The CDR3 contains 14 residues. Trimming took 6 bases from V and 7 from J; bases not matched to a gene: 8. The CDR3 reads CASRGVAGAHTQYF. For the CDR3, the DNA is TGTGCCAGCAGGGGAGTAGCGGGGGCTCATACGCAGTATTTT.